This T cell receptor (beta chain) was identified in a study of regulatory T cells in long-lasting Graves disease. Arm-PCR with iRepertoire HTBI primers amplified the CDR3 regions for these TCR beta libraries. Via MiXCR, TCRdb re-called the multiplex PCR reads, giving one row per CDR3 protein. The sample lists around 400,000 distinct CDR3 sequences; 23% were seen once. Stated time point: persistent/refractory GD, antithyroid drugs over 5 years with positive TRAb. The TCR library used RNA extracted from PBMCs. Trimming removed 5 bases at V and 1 base at J, with 14 bases between. In germline, CDR1 is DFQATT, CDR2 SNEGSKA (reference sequence). The CDR3 extends over 15 amino acids.

The receptor was isolated from a female donor with Graves disease. The chain recombines TRBV20-1 with TRBJ2-2; perhaps D is TRBD1 or TRBD2 (5 bases each). This material consisted of peripheral blood mononuclear cells (PBMCs), taken when the disease was refractory, from a patient treated with antithyroid drugs. The CDR3 DNA reads as TGCAGTGCTGGCCGGGACCCTCGGAACACCGGGGAGCTGTTTTTT. This encodes CSAGRDPRNTGELFF.